A selection of T cell receptor beta chains follows, all from one sample in a study of Ad26.COV2.S vaccination and SARS-CoV-2 variants. Repertoires were generated with immunoSEQ multiplex PCR, while TCRdb's copy carries only in-frame clones and drops some. The profile shows around 340,000 clones, approximately 86% of them singletons. Specimen: peripheral blood, collected in a trial of Ad26.COV2.S vaccine versus placebo. These receptors were obtained from a person between 18 and 65 years old who received the Ad26.COV2.S COVID-19 vaccine or a placebo. CDR3s include the opening cysteine and the closing phenylalanine or tryptophan. A D gene is named only where the DNA matches it firmly. Clone size is not always given. Where it is, it says once, few, many or a class for expanded clones.

abundance: -
d_gene: TRBD1
v_gene: TRBV5-1
j_gene: TRBJ1-2
CDR3nt: TGCGCCAGCAGCGCTGGACAGGGAGCCTATGGCTACACCTTC
CDR3aa: CASSAGQGAYGYTF

abundance: few
d_gene: TRBD1
v_gene: TRBV11-2
j_gene: TRBJ1-6
CDR3nt: TGTGCCAGCAGCTTAGAACAGGGGCCCCATTCACCCCTCCACTTT
CDR3aa: CASSLEQGPHSPLHF

abundance: -
d_gene: -
v_gene: TRBV7-2
j_gene: TRBJ1-6
CDR3nt: TGTGCCAGCAGCTTAGATTTACGCGGCGGGGAGACCCTCCACTTT
CDR3aa: CASSLDLRGGETLHF

abundance: once
d_gene: -
v_gene: TRBV28
j_gene: TRBJ1-1
CDR3nt: TGTGCCAGCAGTTACATCTACAGGGAGCTTGAAGCTTTCTTT
CDR3aa: CASSYIYRELEAFF

abundance: -
d_gene: TRBD2
v_gene: TRBV7-3
j_gene: TRBJ2-7
CDR3nt: TGTGCCAGCAGCCCGGGGACTAGCGGGGGCCCGCAGTACTTC
CDR3aa: CASSPGTSGGPQYF

abundance: -
d_gene: TRBD1
v_gene: TRBV5-4
j_gene: TRBJ1-1
CDR3nt: TGTGCCAGCAGCCCTCTAGAGGACAGGGGGCAAACTGAAGCTTTCTTT
CDR3aa: CASSPLEDRGQTEAFF

abundance: once
d_gene: TRBD1
v_gene: TRBV27
j_gene: TRBJ2-1
CDR3nt: TGTGCCAGCAGTTCGACCGGGACAGTTTACAATGAGCAGTTCTTC
CDR3aa: CASSSTGTVYNEQFF

abundance: -
d_gene: -
v_gene: TRBV20-1
j_gene: TRBJ1-5
CDR3nt: TGCAGTGCTAGAGATGGCCAGCCCCAGCATTTT
CDR3aa: CSARDGQPQHF

abundance: -
d_gene: TRBD1
v_gene: TRBV7-2
j_gene: TRBJ2-3
CDR3nt: TGTGCCAGCAGCTTAGTGGGACAGCCCACAGATACGCAGTATTTT
CDR3aa: CASSLVGQPTDTQYF

abundance: -
d_gene: -
v_gene: TRBV5-1
j_gene: TRBJ1-1
CDR3nt: TGCGCCAGCAGCTTCAGGATGAACACTGAAGCTTTCTTT
CDR3aa: CASSFRMNTEAFF

abundance: -
d_gene: TRBD1
v_gene: TRBV12-3/TRBV12-4
j_gene: TRBJ1-2
CDR3nt: TGTGCCAGCAGCCCCGGACAGGGAGGTGGCTACACCTTC
CDR3aa: CASSPGQGGGYTF

abundance: -
d_gene: TRBD2
v_gene: TRBV7-9
j_gene: TRBJ2-2
CDR3nt: TGTGCCAGCAGCCCGGGACTAGCGGCGAACACCGGGGAGCTGTTTTTT
CDR3aa: CASSPGLAANTGELFF

abundance: -
d_gene: -
v_gene: TRBV11-2
j_gene: TRBJ2-5
CDR3nt: TGTGCCAGCAGGGAGAGTAGCGGAAAGGAAGAGACCCAGTACTTC
CDR3aa: CASRESSGKEETQYF

abundance: -
d_gene: -
v_gene: TRBV28
j_gene: TRBJ2-3
CDR3nt: TGTGCCAGCAGTTTTGGGAGCACAGATACGCAGTATTTT
CDR3aa: CASSFGSTDTQYF

abundance: once
d_gene: TRBD2
v_gene: TRBV18
j_gene: TRBJ2-7
CDR3nt: TGTGCCAGCTCACCACCGATCGGGCGTAGCGGGAGGGACGAGCAGTACTTC
CDR3aa: CASSPPIGRSGRDEQYF

abundance: -
d_gene: -
v_gene: TRBV7-2
j_gene: TRBJ2-5
CDR3nt: TGTGCCAGCAGCTTAGGCCTGTGGGAGACCCAGTACTTC
CDR3aa: CASSLGLWETQYF

abundance: -
d_gene: -
v_gene: TRBV24-1
j_gene: TRBJ2-3
CDR3nt: TGTGCCACCAGTGATTTGGGGGACGGGAGTTTCACGCAGTATTTT
CDR3aa: CATSDLGDGSFTQYF

abundance: -
d_gene: -
v_gene: TRBV5-4
j_gene: TRBJ2-3
CDR3nt: TGTGCCAGCAGCCGTACGACAGATCCTACAGATACGCAGTATTTT
CDR3aa: CASSRTTDPTDTQYF

abundance: -
d_gene: TRBD2
v_gene: TRBV10-3
j_gene: TRBJ2-2
CDR3nt: TGTGCCATCAGTGTGGAGGATGGCGGGAGGCAGAACACCGGGGAGCTGTTTTTT
CDR3aa: CAISVEDGGRQNTGELFF

abundance: -
d_gene: -
v_gene: TRBV13
j_gene: TRBJ2-7
CDR3nt: TGTGCCAGCAGCTCCTCCCGGGGGTACGAGCAGTACTTC
CDR3aa: CASSSSRGYEQYF

abundance: -
d_gene: TRBD1
v_gene: TRBV18
j_gene: TRBJ1-6
CDR3nt: TGTGCCAGCTCACCTGGTCGGGACAGACCCACACCCCTCCACTTT
CDR3aa: CASSPGRDRPTPLHF

abundance: -
d_gene: -
v_gene: TRBV27
j_gene: TRBJ2-3
CDR3nt: TGTGCCAGCAGTTTATCACCCCTCGGAGATACGCAGTATTTT
CDR3aa: CASSLSPLGDTQYF

abundance: -
d_gene: -
v_gene: TRBV19
j_gene: TRBJ1-1
CDR3nt: TGTGCCAGTAGTCCCTGGGGGGCAGGAGAAGCTTTCTTT
CDR3aa: CASSPWGAGEAFF

abundance: -
d_gene: -
v_gene: TRBV2
j_gene: TRBJ2-4
CDR3nt: TGTGCCAGCAGTGAGGAGGGAATACCCAAAAACATTCAGTACTTC
CDR3aa: CASSEEGIPKNIQYF

abundance: many
d_gene: TRBD2
v_gene: TRBV19
j_gene: TRBJ2-3
CDR3nt: TGTGCCAGTACTCCACCTTACGGGGGGAGCACAGATACGCAGTATTTT
CDR3aa: CASTPPYGGSTDTQYF

abundance: -
d_gene: -
v_gene: TRBV2
j_gene: TRBJ1-4
CDR3nt: TGTGCCAGCAGGCCTGACTCTTTTCAGGAAAAACTGTTTTTT
CDR3aa: CASRPDSFQEKLFF

abundance: -
d_gene: TRBD1
v_gene: TRBV3-1/TRBV3-2
j_gene: TRBJ1-1
CDR3nt: TGTGCCAGCAGCCGGGCGATCTCCGGGACAGCGAACACTGAAGCTTTCTTT
CDR3aa: CASSRAISGTANTEAFF

abundance: -
d_gene: -
v_gene: TRBV5-6
j_gene: TRBJ2-1
CDR3nt: TGTGCCAGCAGCTTGGAATACAATGAGCAGTTCTTC
CDR3aa: CASSLEYNEQFF

abundance: -
d_gene: -
v_gene: TRBV7-9
j_gene: TRBJ1-2
CDR3nt: TGTGCCAGCAGCCTCAAAACAGGTCCAGCTAACTATGGCTACACCTTC
CDR3aa: CASSLKTGPANYGYTF

abundance: -
d_gene: -
v_gene: TRBV27
j_gene: TRBJ2-5
CDR3nt: TGTGCCAGCAGTTTAATCTTTCAAGAGACCCAGTACTTC
CDR3aa: CASSLIFQETQYF

abundance: -
d_gene: -
v_gene: TRBV7-2
j_gene: TRBJ1-5
CDR3nt: TGTGCCAGCAGCCCTCCGGGACACAGATCCAATCAGCCCCAGCATTTT
CDR3aa: CASSPPGHRSNQPQHF

abundance: -
d_gene: TRBD1
v_gene: TRBV24-1
j_gene: TRBJ2-6
CDR3nt: TGTGCCACCAGTGATCCGCGGACAGGGGCTGACTCTGGGGCCAACGTCCTGACTTTC
CDR3aa: CATSDPRTGADSGANVLTF

abundance: -
d_gene: TRBD1
v_gene: TRBV4-3
j_gene: TRBJ1-4
CDR3nt: TGCGCCAGCAGCCAGACAGGGGTAGGGGAAAAACTGTTTTTT
CDR3aa: CASSQTGVGEKLFF

abundance: -
d_gene: -
v_gene: TRBV4-3
j_gene: TRBJ2-3
CDR3nt: TGCGCCAGCAGCCAAGATTGGGCGTCCCACGGCACAGATACGCAGTATTTT
CDR3aa: CASSQDWASHGTDTQYF

abundance: -
d_gene: TRBD1
v_gene: TRBV19
j_gene: TRBJ2-7
CDR3nt: TGTGCCAGTAGTATGTGGACAGGGCGCCACGAGCAGTACTTC
CDR3aa: CASSMWTGRHEQYF

abundance: -
d_gene: TRBD1
v_gene: TRBV6-4
j_gene: TRBJ2-1
CDR3nt: TGTGCCAGCAGTCAACAGGGGGGCAATGAGCAGTTCTTC
CDR3aa: CASSQQGGNEQFF

abundance: -
d_gene: -
v_gene: TRBV3-1/TRBV3-2
j_gene: TRBJ2-1
CDR3nt: TGTGCCAGCAGCCAAGACCCGGGGCGGACGAATGAGCAGTTCTTC
CDR3aa: CASSQDPGRTNEQFF

abundance: once
d_gene: TRBD1
v_gene: TRBV18
j_gene: TRBJ2-1
CDR3nt: TGTGCCAGCTCCCCACCGGGACAGGGGTACAATGAGCAGTTCTTC
CDR3aa: CASSPPGQGYNEQFF

abundance: -
d_gene: -
v_gene: TRBV5-1
j_gene: TRBJ1-1
CDR3nt: TGCGCCAGCAGCTTGAGGCGGAACACTGAAGCTTTCTTT
CDR3aa: CASSLRRNTEAFF

abundance: -
d_gene: -
v_gene: TRBV10-1
j_gene: TRBJ1-1
CDR3nt: TGCGCCAGCAGTGAGTCCGACCTCACGGGATCAACCGAAGCTTTCTTT
CDR3aa: CASSESDLTGSTEAFF

abundance: -
d_gene: TRBD1
v_gene: TRBV28
j_gene: TRBJ1-2
CDR3nt: TGTGCCAGCAGTCTCCGGGACAGGGGGGGAACCTTCTATGGCTACACCTTC
CDR3aa: CASSLRDRGGTFYGYTF

abundance: -
d_gene: TRBD1
v_gene: TRBV6-5
j_gene: TRBJ1-2
CDR3nt: TGTGCCAGCAGCATCCGGGACAGCGGAGGCTACACCTTC
CDR3aa: CASSIRDSGGYTF

abundance: -
d_gene: -
v_gene: TRBV11-3
j_gene: TRBJ2-1
CDR3nt: TGTGCCAGCAGCCCCCGTGGGGCGGGATGGGATGAGCAGTTCTTC
CDR3aa: CASSPRGAGWDEQFF

abundance: few
d_gene: -
v_gene: TRBV4-1
j_gene: TRBJ1-1
CDR3nt: TGCGCCAGCAGCCAACTGAACACTGAAGCTTTCTTT
CDR3aa: CASSQLNTEAFF

abundance: once
d_gene: -
v_gene: TRBV29-1
j_gene: TRBJ2-5
CDR3nt: TGCAGCGTTGTCCCTCCCCAAGAGACCCAGTACTTC
CDR3aa: CSVVPPQETQYF

abundance: -
d_gene: -
v_gene: TRBV2
j_gene: TRBJ2-2
CDR3nt: TGTGCCAGCAGTGAAGCGCTCCGGACCGGGGAGCTGTTTTTT
CDR3aa: CASSEALRTGELFF

abundance: once
d_gene: -
v_gene: TRBV6-6
j_gene: TRBJ1-2
CDR3nt: TGTGCCAGCAGTTACTCTTTCCCCTATGGCTACACCTTC
CDR3aa: CASSYSFPYGYTF

abundance: -
d_gene: -
v_gene: TRBV2
j_gene: TRBJ1-5
CDR3nt: TGTGCCAGCACCCTTGAGATAAATCAGCCCCAGCATTTT
CDR3aa: CASTLEINQPQHF

abundance: -
d_gene: -
v_gene: TRBV19
j_gene: TRBJ2-1
CDR3nt: TGTGCCAGTAGTAACGGCGGTTCCTACAATGAGCAGTTCTTC
CDR3aa: CASSNGGSYNEQFF